These 23 T cell receptor beta chains originate from one sample sequenced in a study of cytomegalovirus exposure and HLA in healthy donors. The PCR made use of 60 Vbeta and 13 Jbeta primers. Measured with immunoSEQ multiplex PCR; TCRdb has only the in-frame clones, and not every one. Of 90,000 to 110,000 clones listed, around 75% are singletons. What was sequenced was PBMCs. These receptors were taken from a man aged 40-49 years in good health and CMV-seronegative.

The chain joins TRBV10-2 to TRBJ2-1; 9 nucleotides match TRBD2. The CDR3 is made up of 15 amino acids. Per germline, CDR1 WSHSY and CDR2 SAAADI. With V trimmed by 3 bases and J by 4 bases, 4 bases remained unmatched. CDR3 protein: CASSDPSGMYNEQFF. CDR3 bases: TGCGCCAGCAGTGATCCTAGCGGGATGTACAATGAGCAGTTCTTC.

This clone was seen a few times. V gene TRBV6-5 combines with J gene TRBJ2-1, with 9 bases matching TRBD1. This CDR3 has 15 residues. Germline values: CDR1 MNHEY, CDR2 SVGAGI. The junction had 6 bases not matched to a gene; V was cut back by 5 bases and J by 4 bases. The CDR3 DNA reads as TGTGCCAGCAGTACCCCGGGACAGGGATACAATGAGCAGTTCTTC. Its translation is CASSTPGQGYNEQFF.

This chain joins TRBV9 and TRBJ1-2; a possible D gene is TRBD1 (5 bases). Germline CDR1 SGDLS, CDR2 YYNGEE. Trimming took off 6 bases at V and 3 bases at J, with 21 bases between the two ends. This CDR3 is 16 amino acids long. In DNA, the CDR3 is TGTGCCAGCAAGCGGGAGGGGAATCGGGCCCACTATGGCTACACCTTC. It yields the protein CASKREGNRAHYGYTF.

V is TRBV6-1 and J is TRBJ2-7; TRBD1 matches 12 bases. Looked up from germline, CDR1 is MNHNS and CDR2 is SASEGT. The CDR3 runs to 15 residues. V was clipped by 8 bases and J by 5 bases; unmatched bases: 10. In DNA, the CDR3 is TGTGCCAGCCGACCGGCGGGACAGGGGGCGGACGAGCAGTACTTC. Its translation is CASRPAGQGADEQYF.

The chain links TRBV28 to TRBJ1-3; D not certain. The CDR3 covers 11 residues. Germline CDR1 reads MDHEN; CDR2 reads SYDVKM. CDR3 DNA: TGTGGGGCCGTCTTTGGAAACACCATATATTTT. Its protein is CGAVFGNTIYF. The full variable domain, rest sourced from reference TRBV28 and TRBJ1-3, is DVKVTQSSRYLVKRTGEKVFLECVQDMDHENMFWYRQDPGLGLRLIYFSYDVKMKEKGDIPEGYSVSREKKERFSLILESASTNQTSMYLCGAVFGNTIYFGEGSWLTVV.

The rearrangement uses TRBV11-3 and TRBJ2-1, with 7 positions matching TRBD2. J lost 7 bases, V lost 3 bases, and 9 bases had no gene match. Germline assignment: CDR1 SGHNT and CDR2 YENEEA. The CDR3 has 15 residues. DNA for the CDR3: TGTGCCAGCAGCTTTTCGCGGGGGTTAAGGAATGAGCAGTTCTTC. Translation: CASSFSRGLRNEQFF.

The V gene is TRBV20-1, the J gene TRBJ1-1, with 7 positions matching TRBD1. The CDR3 consists of 11 residues. The germline gives CDR1 DFQATT, CDR2 SNEGSKA (reference sequence). V shed 3 bases and J 12 bases; nucleotides not matched to a gene: 7. The DNA of the CDR3 is TGCAGTGCTAGTGGCCAGGGGGAACCTTTCTTT. Translated, it gives CSASGQGEPFF.

This chain links TRBV19 with TRBJ1-5; 8 bases align to TRBD1. Looked up from germline, CDR1 is LNHDA and CDR2 is SQIVND (reference sequence). Trimming removed 7 bases from V and 7 bases from J; junction bases left unmatched: 9. The CDR3 runs to 14 residues. The CDR3 protein is CASMSWQGAQPQHF. The CDR3 coding sequence is TGTGCCAGTATGAGCTGGCAGGGGGCCCAGCCCCAGCATTTT.

This clone was counted only a few times. The gene calls are TRBV18 and TRBJ1-4; D is perhaps TRBD1 (6 bases). The V end was cut by 5 bases, the J end by 10 bases, with 17 bases between. The CDR3 is made up of 14 amino acids. Germline V gene data show CDR1 as KGHSH and CDR2 as LQKENI. In DNA, the CDR3 is TGTGCCAGCTCATTACCAGGGGAACAGGCAAAACTGTTTTTT. Translation: CASSLPGEQAKLFF.

The rearrangement joins TRBV6-1 to TRBJ1-3; D is unresolved. The CDR3 covers 15 residues. V gave up 3 bases and J gave up 0 bases, with 9 bases separating them. Germline lookup yields CDR1 MNHNS and CDR2 SASEGT. The CDR3 loop reads CASSDTADSGNTIYF. The CDR3 nucleotides read TGTGCCAGCAGTGACACCGCGGACTCTGGAAACACCATATATTTT.

Turning to this clone: Other DNA sequences in this sample translate to the same CDR3. This sequence joins TRBV6-6 and TRBJ1-1, with 8 bases matching TRBD1. This CDR3 is 15 amino acids long. After removal of 0 bases from V and 1 base from J, the junction contained 1 base not matched to a gene. Germline V gives CDR1 MNHNY, CDR2 SVGAGI (reference sequence). Here the CDR3 DNA reads TGTGCCAGCAGTTACTCCGGGACAGGGAACACTGAAGCTTTCTTT. This sequence encodes CASSYSGTGNTEAFF.

The chain uses TRBV4-1 and TRBJ2-5, with 7 bases identical to TRBD1. The CDR3 spans 14 residues. Germline V gene lookup returns CDR1 MGHRA and CDR2 YSYEKL. V dropped 5 bases and J dropped 2; count of bases not matched to a gene: 5. CDR3 sequence (DNA): TGCGCCAGCAGCGAAGGACAGGTGCAAGAGACCCAGTACTTC. Amino acids: CASSEGQVQETQYF.

This chain links TRBV19 with TRBJ1-1; tentatively, D is TRBD1 (6 bases). V was clipped by 4 bases and J by 0 bases, with 12 bases between them. Germline V lookup: CDR1 LNHDA, CDR2 SQIVND (reference sequence). This CDR3 is built from 15 residues. The CDR3 region is CASSRGGRMNTEAFF. The CDR3 nucleotides read TGTGCCAGTAGTAGGGGGGGGCGGATGAACACTGAAGCTTTCTTT.

This sequence joins TRBV19 and TRBJ1-5; 8 bases fit TRBD1. The CDR3 consists of 14 residues. Germline loops: CDR1 LNHDA, CDR2 SQIVND (reference sequence). The V gene end was trimmed by 4 bases and the J gene end by 2 bases; junction bases not matched to a gene: 1. The CDR3 spells CASSTTGGNQPQHF. The CDR3 DNA sequence: TGTGCCAGTAGTACGACAGGGGGCAATCAGCCCCAGCATTTT.

V is TRBV6-1 and J is TRBJ2-3, with 9 bases aligning to TRBD2. CDR1 and CDR2 from the germline V gene are MNHNS and SASEGT. The CDR3 spans 16 residues. J was trimmed by 5 bases and V by 3 bases; bases with no gene match: 9. The CDR3 nucleotides read TGTGCCAGCAGTGACCCAGCGGGGGGCGGGAGAGATACGCAGTATTTT. This sequence encodes CASSDPAGGGRDTQYF.

This clone was observed a single time. The V gene is TRBV25-1, the J gene TRBJ1-6, with 7 bases aligning to TRBD1. The CDR3 has 15 amino acids. The germline CDR1 and CDR2 sequences are MGHDK and SYGVNS. J gave up 7 bases and V 1 base, and 4 bases lay outside the gene matches. The CDR3 spells CASSEFGTANSPLHF. The CDR3, as DNA: TGTGCCAGCAGTGAATTTGGGACAGCGAATTCACCCCTCCACTTT.

The chain combines TRBV4-3 with TRBJ2-1; 9 bases agree with TRBD2. With V trimmed by 4 bases and J by 4 bases, 8 bases remained unmatched. Germline V gene data show CDR1 as LGHNA and CDR2 as YSLEER. The CDR3 loop spans 16 amino acids. Here the CDR3 reads CASSPERGAMYNEQFF. In DNA form, the CDR3 reads TGCGCCAGCAGCCCCGAGCGGGGGGCTATGTACAATGAGCAGTTCTTC.

This rearrangement joins TRBV30 to TRBJ1-2; 7 bases agree with TRBD1. With V trimmed by 2 bases and J by 4 bases, 13 bases remained unmatched. Germline V CDR1 and CDR2: GTSNPN, SVGIG (reference sequence). This CDR3 is built from 16 residues. CDR3 sequence reads: CAWSPFVSAGGYGYTF. CDR3 coding DNA: TGTGCCTGGAGTCCATTCGTTTCGGCAGGGGGCTATGGCTACACCTTC. The variable domain in full, with the rest retrieved from reference TRBV30 and TRBJ1-2, is SQTIHQWPATLVQPVGSPLSLECTVEGTSNPNLYWYRQAAGRGLQLLFYSVGIGQISSEVPQNLSASRPQDRQFILSSKKLLLSDSGFYLCAWSPFVSAGGYGYTFGSGTRLTVV.

This rearrangement joins TRBV29-1 to TRBJ1-5; 9 nucleotides align to TRBD1. The germline V gene encodes CDR1 SQVTM and CDR2 ANQGSEA. With V trimmed by 7 bases and J by 2 bases, 3 bases remained unmatched. This CDR3 is built from 13 residues. The CDR3 DNA sequence: TGCAGCGCCCGGACAGGGGGCAATCAGCCCCAGCATTTT. Translated, it gives CSARTGGNQPQHF.

V usage is TRBV4-1 and J usage is TRBJ1-4; 7 nucleotides match TRBD1. The germline V gene encodes CDR1 MGHRA and CDR2 YSYEKL. Trimming took 4 bases from V and 0 from J; bases not matched to a gene: 5. CDR3 length: 16 residues. CDR3 nucleotides: TGCGCCAGCAGCCTCGGGACAGTAGCAACTAATGAAAAACTGTTTTTT. It codes for CASSLGTVATNEKLFF.

V usage is TRBV7-3 and J usage is TRBJ2-5; 7 nucleotides line up with TRBD2. The germline gives CDR1 SGHTA, CDR2 FQGTGA. J gave up 2 bases and V 5 bases, and 8 bases lay outside the gene matches. The CDR3 sequence is 15 residues long. In nucleotides, the CDR3 is TGTGCCAGCAGCCCCCGGAGCGGGGCTCAAGAGACCCAGTACTTC. The encoded protein is CASSPRSGAQETQYF.

V is TRBV28 and J is TRBJ1-2; 8 bases map to TRBD1. With 9 bases clipped from V and 4 bases from J, the junction kept 7 bases outside the gene matches. Germline CDR1 and CDR2: MDHEN and SYDVKM. The CDR3 loop spans 13 amino acids. In DNA, the CDR3 is TGTGCCAGTCGGACAGGGATCGGCTATGGCTACACCTTC. Its protein is CASRTGIGYGYTF.

The rearrangement uses TRBV6-1 and TRBJ2-7, with D possibly being TRBD1 (6 bases). The CDR3 runs 14 residues. Germline CDR1 and CDR2: MNHNS and SASEGT. With 4 bases removed from V and 0 bases from J, the gap between germline ends came to 10 bases. The CDR3 DNA is TGTGCCAGCAGTGCCCTGGGGGCCTCCTACGAGCAGTACTTC. This translates into CASSALGASYEQYF.